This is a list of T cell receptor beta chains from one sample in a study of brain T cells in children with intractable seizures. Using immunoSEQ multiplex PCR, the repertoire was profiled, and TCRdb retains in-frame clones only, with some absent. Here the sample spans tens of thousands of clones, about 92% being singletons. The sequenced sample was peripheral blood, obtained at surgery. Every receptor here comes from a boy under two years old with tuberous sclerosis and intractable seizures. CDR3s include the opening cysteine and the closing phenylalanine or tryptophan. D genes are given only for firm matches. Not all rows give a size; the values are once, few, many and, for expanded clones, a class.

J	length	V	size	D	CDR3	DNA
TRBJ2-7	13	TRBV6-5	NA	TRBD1	CASSQTGGGEQYF	TGTGCCAGCAGTCAGACAGGGGGCGGGGAGCAGTACTTC
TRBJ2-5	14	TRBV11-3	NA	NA	CASRRRDTQETQYF	TGTGCCAGCAGACGACGGGACACCCAAGAGACCCAGTACTTC
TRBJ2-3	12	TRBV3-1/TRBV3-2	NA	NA	CASSQDGDTQYF	TGTGCCAGCAGCCAAGATGGTGATACGCAGTATTTT
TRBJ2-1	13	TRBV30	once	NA	CAWSVGDYNEQFF	TGTGCCTGGAGTGTCGGGGACTACAATGAGCAGTTCTTC
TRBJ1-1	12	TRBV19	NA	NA	CASSAMNTEAFF	TGTGCCAGTAGTGCCATGAACACTGAAGCTTTCTTT
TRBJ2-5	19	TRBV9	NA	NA	CASSVGAGRINYGRETQYF	TGTGCCAGCAGCGTAGGGGCAGGGCGGATCAACTATGGCAGGGAGACCCAGTACTTC
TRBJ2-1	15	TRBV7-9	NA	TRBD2	CASSNVAGTYNEQFF	TGTGCCAGCAGCAACGTAGCGGGAACCTACAATGAGCAGTTCTTC
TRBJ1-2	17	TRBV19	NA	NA	CASSQQGGLSGFNGYTF	TGTGCCAGTAGCCAACAGGGCGGGTTGTCCGGGTTTAATGGCTACACCTTC
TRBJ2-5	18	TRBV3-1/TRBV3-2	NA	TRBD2	CASSRSQQAGVLQETQYF	TGTGCCAGCAGCCGCTCCCAACAAGCGGGAGTACTTCAAGAGACCCAGTACTTC
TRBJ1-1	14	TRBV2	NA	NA	CASIRRGLNTEAFF	TGTGCCAGCATCCGGAGGGGTCTGAACACTGAAGCTTTCTTT
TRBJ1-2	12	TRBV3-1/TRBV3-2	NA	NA	CASLSGGEGYTF	TGTGCCAGCTTGTCCGGGGGCGAAGGCTACACCTTC
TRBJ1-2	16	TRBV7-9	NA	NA	CASSPSGRQPNYGYTF	TGTGCCAGCAGCCCCTCAGGCCGGCAGCCTAACTATGGCTACACCTTC
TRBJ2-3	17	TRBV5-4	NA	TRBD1	CASSPNLGGVGTDTQYF	TGTGCCAGCAGCCCGAACTTAGGGGGCGTGGGCACAGATACGCAGTATTTT
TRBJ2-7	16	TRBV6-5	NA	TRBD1	CASSYAGTGKVVRQYF	TGTGCCAGCAGTTACGCAGGGACAGGGAAGGTGGTACGGCAGTACTTC
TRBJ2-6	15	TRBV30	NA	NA	CAWSITGSGANVLTF	TGTGCCTGGAGTATAACAGGCTCTGGGGCCAACGTCCTGACTTTC
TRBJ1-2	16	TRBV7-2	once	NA	CASSYPLSGGSYGYTF	TGTGCCAGCAGCTACCCCTTGTCCGGGGGGAGCTATGGCTACACCTTC
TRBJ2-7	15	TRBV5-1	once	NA	CASNLGDFLSYEQYF	TGCGCCAGCAACCTAGGGGACTTCCTTTCCTACGAGCAGTACTTC
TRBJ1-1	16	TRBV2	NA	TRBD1	CASREDRGYRNTEAFF	TGTGCCAGCAGGGAGGACAGGGGTTATAGGAACACTGAAGCTTTCTTT
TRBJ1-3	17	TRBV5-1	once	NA	CASSLGQGFFSGNTIYF	TGCGCCAGCAGCTTGGGACAAGGGTTTTTCTCTGGAAACACCATATATTTT
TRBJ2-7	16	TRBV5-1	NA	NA	CASRTWTGTVAYEQYF	TGCGCCAGCAGGACGTGGACCGGGACGGTTGCCTACGAGCAGTACTTC
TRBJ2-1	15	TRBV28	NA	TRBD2	CASSRGTSAYNEQFF	TGTGCCAGCAGTCGGGGGACTAGCGCCTACAATGAGCAGTTCTTC
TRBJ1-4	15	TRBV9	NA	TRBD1	CASSVGSGTVEKLFF	TGTGCCAGCAGCGTAGGGTCCGGGACAGTTGAAAAACTGTTTTTT
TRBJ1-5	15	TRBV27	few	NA	CASSLSSQPDQPQHF	TGTGCCAGCAGTTTATCGTCACAGCCGGATCAGCCCCAGCATTTT
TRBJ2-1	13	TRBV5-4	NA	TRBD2	CASTQGGWNEQFF	TGTGCCAGCACCCAGGGAGGGTGGAATGAGCAGTTCTTC
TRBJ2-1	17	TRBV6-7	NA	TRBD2	CASSPYCSGGPRNEQFF	TGTGCCAGCAGTCCTTACTGTTCGGGGGGGCCGCGGAATGAGCAGTTCTTC
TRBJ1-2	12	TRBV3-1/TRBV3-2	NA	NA	CASSQVGYGYTF	TGTGCCAGCAGCCAAGTGGGTTATGGCTACACCTTC
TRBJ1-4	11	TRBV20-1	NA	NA	CSARVLGKLFF	TGCAGTGCTAGAGTTCTTGGAAAACTGTTTTTT
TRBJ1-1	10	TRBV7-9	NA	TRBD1	CATHRGRAFF	TGTGCCACCCACAGGGGGCGAGCTTTCTTT
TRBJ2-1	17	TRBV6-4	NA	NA	CASTLVHWRNSYNEQFF	TGTGCCAGCACACTCGTCCATTGGCGGAATTCCTACAATGAGCAGTTCTTC
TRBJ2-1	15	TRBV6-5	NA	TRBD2	CASSYEASGRFEQFF	TGTGCCAGCAGTTACGAGGCTAGCGGGAGGTTTGAGCAGTTCTTC
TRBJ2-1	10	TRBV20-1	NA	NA	CSASGFEQFF	TGCAGTGCTAGCGGGTTTGAGCAGTTCTTC
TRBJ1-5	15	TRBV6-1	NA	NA	CASSEILGPNQPQHF	TGTGCCAGCAGTGAAATTTTGGGTCCCAATCAGCCCCAGCATTTT